This T cell receptor (beta chain) appears in the sequencing data of a study of identical twins. The study, taken as a whole, reports: The more abundant beta clonotypes in cord blood had fewer insertions, and memory repertoires did not show this. Rather than following the same donors, the conclusions depended on cross-sectional statistical analysis.

Germline CDR1 is KGHSH and CDR2 is LQKENI. J lost 6 bases, V lost 4 bases, and 7 bases had no gene match. The CDR3 extends over 14 amino acids. TCRdb ran MiXCR on the 5' RACE reads and lists one entry per CDR3 protein. The table has 1.5 million to 2 million distinct CDR3 sequences, more than 30% seen once. This clonotype was observed a handful of times. Its target is unknown. The chain is built from TRBV18 and TRBJ1-2, with 8 positions matching TRBD1. The sequenced sample was cord blood. This TCR was sampled from a newborn girl in good health. CDR3 in amino acids: CASSLLQGANGYTF. The CDR3 nucleotides are TGTGCCAGCTCACTCCTTCAGGGGGCGAATGGCTACACCTTC.